The TCR beta chain under discussion was sequenced for a study of blood T cell repertoires in COVID-19. The assay was immunoSEQ multiplex PCR, and TCRdb's table has in-frame clones only and misses some. The sample has roughly 250,000 clones, around nine tenths seen once. This sequence originates from a woman in her 40s who had recovered from COVID-19. The source material was peripheral blood.

The CDR3 loop reads CASGQGLNNSPLHF. The DNA for the CDR3 is TGTGCCTCCGGACAGGGCCTGAATAATTCACCCCTCCACTTT. This chain joins TRBV30 and TRBJ1-6; 8 bases match TRBD1. J lost 5 bases, V lost 7 bases, and 7 bases had no gene match. Germline-derived CDR1 and CDR2 are GTSNPN and SVGIG (reference sequence). The CDR3 runs to 14 residues.